A selection of T cell receptor beta chains follows, all from one sample in a study of shared clonotypes between healthy human individuals. Profiling relied on immunoSEQ multiplex PCR, and the TCRdb table lists in-frame clones only, not all of them. The table lists more than 1.2 million clones, approximately 98.5% of them singletons. Sequenced material: naive CD4+ T cells sorted from blood. Receptors were obtained from a man aged 30 to 45 in good health. The CDR3 runs from the conserved cysteine through the conserved F or W. Fields, in order: J gene, D gene, clone size, V gene, CDR3 protein, CDR3 DNA. D genes are given only for firm matches. Clone size is given for some rows only: seen once, a few or many times, or a class if the clone is expanded.

TRBJ2-2,-,-,TRBV28,CASSSATGELFF,TGTGCCAGCAGTTCAGCCACCGGGGAGCTGTTTTTT
TRBJ2-1,TRBD2,-,TRBV5-1,CASSLHPSGSSYNEQFF,TGCGCCAGCAGCTTACACCCTAGCGGTAGCTCCTACAATGAGCAGTTCTTC
TRBJ2-7,TRBD2,-,TRBV27,CASSREGLGYEQYF,TGTGCCAGCAGTCGGGAGGGCCTCGGGTACGAGCAGTACTTC
TRBJ2-7,-,-,TRBV18,CASSPPAGADEQYF,TGTGCCAGCTCACCACCTGCGGGGGCAGACGAGCAGTACTTC
TRBJ2-7,-,-,TRBV6-6,CASSRTSYEQYF,TGTGCCAGCAGTCGGACGTCCTACGAGCAGTACTTC
TRBJ1-3,TRBD1,-,TRBV11-2,CASSLRGQGAGNTIYF,TGTGCCAGCAGCTTAAGGGGACAGGGGGCTGGAAACACCATATATTTT
TRBJ1-3,-,-,TRBV5-4,CASSLESTRPGNTIYF,TGTGCCAGCAGCTTGGAATCGACTCGTCCGGGAAACACCATATATTTT
TRBJ1-4,TRBD1,-,TRBV7-8,CASSRVDRAGEKLFF,TGTGCCAGCAGCCGGGTGGACAGGGCGGGGGAAAAACTGTTTTTT
TRBJ2-1,TRBD2,-,TRBV28,CASSSGLAGVLLEQFF,TGTGCCAGCAGTTCTGGACTAGCGGGAGTCCTGCTCGAGCAGTTCTTC
TRBJ2-1,-,once,TRBV7-2,CASSLGVRGEQFF,TGTGCCAGCAGCTTAGGGGTTAGGGGGGAGCAGTTCTTC
TRBJ1-2,-,-,TRBV7-9,CASSPRGEFYGYTF,TGTGCCAGCAGCCCAAGGGGGGAGTTCTATGGCTACACCTTC
TRBJ1-3,-,-,TRBV5-6,CASSLDKSFGASGNTIYF,TGTGCCAGCAGCTTGGACAAGAGCTTCGGTGCATCTGGAAACACCATATATTTT
TRBJ2-2,-,-,TRBV18,CASSSASGPNTGELFF,TGTGCCAGCTCAAGCGCTAGTGGGCCGAACACCGGGGAGCTGTTTTTT
TRBJ1-4,-,-,TRBV4-3,CASSQEQGLEKLFF,TGCGCCAGCAGCCAAGAACAGGGACTTGAAAAACTGTTTTTT
TRBJ2-7,TRBD2,-,TRBV7-6,CASSLTRGLAASYEQYF,TGTGCCAGCAGCTTAACTAGGGGACTAGCGGCCTCCTACGAGCAGTACTTC
TRBJ1-2,-,-,TRBV5-1,CASSLEQDYGYTF,TGCGCCAGCAGCTTGGAACAGGACTATGGCTACACCTTC
TRBJ1-2,-,-,TRBV5-8,CASSWTRDGYTF,TGTGCCAGCAGCTGGACCAGGGATGGCTACACCTTC
TRBJ1-5,-,-,TRBV28,CASSLRRTAGGNQPQHF,TGTGCCAGCAGTTTGAGGAGAACAGCTGGCGGCAATCAGCCCCAGCATTTT
TRBJ2-7,-,-,TRBV5-5,CASSMGLTLNYEQYF,TGTGCCAGCAGCATGGGTCTAACCCTAAACTACGAGCAGTACTTC
TRBJ2-5,-,-,TRBV4-2,CASSQESFQGRETQYF,TGTGCCAGCAGCCAAGAATCGTTCCAGGGTAGAGAGACCCAGTACTTC
TRBJ2-2,-,-,TRBV6-1,CASSIKTAGELFF,TGTGCCAGCAGTATCAAGACGGCCGGGGAGCTGTTTTTT
TRBJ1-2,-,-,TRBV5-1,CASSLRPGNGYTF,TGCGCCAGCAGCTTGAGGCCGGGAAATGGCTACACCTTC
TRBJ2-7,TRBD1,-,TRBV7-2,CASSLSGTGDEQYF,TGTGCCAGCAGCTTAAGTGGGACAGGGGACGAGCAGTACTTC
TRBJ1-2,-,-,TRBV28,CASSLLVPRDIENYGYTF,TGTGCCAGCAGCTTACTTGTCCCCCGGGACATCGAGAACTATGGCTACACCTTC
TRBJ1-3,-,-,TRBV28,CASWGSSGNTIYF,TGTGCCAGCTGGGGCAGCTCTGGAAACACCATATATTTT
TRBJ2-5,TRBD1,-,TRBV18,CASSPRASQGTEPQLGTQYF,TGTGCCAGCTCACCAAGGGCCTCCCAGGGGACAGAGCCCCAGTTGGGGACCCAGTACTTC
TRBJ2-3,TRBD1,-,TRBV6-4,CASSEWGTGGLTDTQYF,TGTGCCAGCAGTGAGTGGGGGACAGGGGGTCTGACAGATACGCAGTATTTT
TRBJ2-2,TRBD1,-,TRBV4-1,CASSQAPGRGRTGELFF,TGCGCCAGCAGCCAAGCGCCTGGCAGGGGGCGCACCGGGGAGCTGTTTTTT
TRBJ2-7,TRBD2,-,TRBV7-2,CASSPTAGTSRSEQYF,TGTGCCAGCAGCCCGACCGCCGGGACTAGCCGGTCCGAGCAGTACTTC
TRBJ2-3,-,-,TRBV11-2,CASSPGQPTDTQYF,TGTGCCAGCAGCCCAGGACAGCCCACAGATACGCAGTATTTT
TRBJ2-5,TRBD2,-,TRBV7-2,CASSARLAGGPGTQYF,TGTGCCAGCAGCGCCCGACTAGCGGGAGGGCCGGGGACCCAGTACTTC
TRBJ2-1,-,-,TRBV5-5,CASTPVGPSNEQFF,TGTGCCAGCACCCCAGTGGGCCCCAGCAATGAGCAGTTCTTC
TRBJ2-1,TRBD2,-,TRBV18,CASSLSGGLYNEQFF,TGTGCCAGCTCCCTTAGCGGGGGGCTTTACAATGAGCAGTTCTTC
TRBJ2-7,-,once,TRBV19,CASSISGYYEQYF,TGTGCCAGTAGTATATCAGGGTACTACGAGCAGTACTTC
TRBJ2-3,-,-,TRBV5-1,CASSLGVGSTDTQYF,TGCGCCAGCAGCTTGGGTGTCGGAAGCACAGATACGCAGTATTTT
TRBJ1-2,-,-,TRBV27,CASSPEPGGLYGYTF,TGTGCCAGCAGCCCTGAACCCGGGGGGCTCTATGGCTACACCTTC
TRBJ2-2,-,once,TRBV10-3,CAISTQGAGELFF,TGTGCCATCAGTACTCAGGGAGCCGGGGAGCTGTTTTTT
TRBJ1-3,-,-,TRBV11-2,CASSLDGFSGNTIYF,TGTGCCAGCAGCTTAGATGGGTTCTCTGGAAACACCATATATTTT
TRBJ2-7,TRBD2,few,TRBV5-1,CASSLSSGSYEQYF,TGCGCCAGCAGCTTGTCTAGCGGCTCCTACGAGCAGTACTTC
TRBJ2-7,-,-,TRBV2,CASTVEYEQYF,TGTGCCAGCACTGTTGAATACGAGCAGTACTTC
TRBJ2-3,-,-,TRBV7-6,CASSLVGLGRAAHTDTQYF,TGTGCCAGCAGCTTAGTCGGGTTGGGGCGTGCAGCACACACAGATACGCAGTATTTT
TRBJ2-7,-,-,TRBV29-1,CSVTGFSYEQYF,TGCAGCGTCACGGGGTTCTCCTACGAGCAGTACTTC
TRBJ2-5,-,-,TRBV7-3,CASSSGGGETQYF,TGTGCCAGCAGCTCCGGGGGAGGAGAGACCCAGTACTTC
TRBJ2-7,-,-,TRBV28,CASKQRTVTYEQYF,TGTGCCAGCAAACAAAGGACAGTCACCTACGAGCAGTACTTC
TRBJ1-4,-,-,TRBV6-1,CASSANIFGTNEKLFF,TGTGCCAGCAGTGCGAACATATTCGGAACTAATGAAAAACTGTTTTTT
TRBJ2-1,TRBD2,-,TRBV6-1,CASTLAALYNEQFF,TGTGCCAGCACACTAGCGGCTCTTTACAATGAGCAGTTCTTC
TRBJ2-7,TRBD1,-,TRBV7-6,CASSVTGGGYEQYF,TGTGCCAGCAGCGTAACAGGGGGAGGCTACGAGCAGTACTTC
TRBJ2-1,TRBD2,-,TRBV5-8,CASSWVEGLAASYNEQFF,TGTGCCAGCAGCTGGGTGGAAGGGCTAGCGGCCTCCTACAATGAGCAGTTCTTC
TRBJ2-7,TRBD2,-,TRBV4-2,CASSPGLGISYEQYF,TGTGCCAGCAGCCCGGGACTAGGAATTTCCTACGAGCAGTACTTC
TRBJ2-7,-,once,TRBV14,CASSQEGRANATGRTYEQYF,TGTGCCAGCAGCCAAGAGGGCCGGGCCAACGCGACAGGGAGGACCTACGAGCAGTACTTC
TRBJ2-1,-,-,TRBV11-2,CASSSIKRGRVNEQFF,TGTGCCAGCAGCTCCATTAAACGTGGCAGGGTCAATGAGCAGTTCTTC
TRBJ2-5,TRBD2,-,TRBV11-2,CASSFSAGDPGTQYF,TGTGCCAGCAGCTTCTCAGCGGGAGATCCTGGGACCCAGTACTTC
TRBJ2-5,-,-,TRBV2,CASNGGRETQYF,TGTGCCAGCAACGGCGGCCGGGAGACCCAGTACTTC
TRBJ2-5,-,-,TRBV7-8,CASSLVNQYF,TGTGCCAGCAGCTTAGTAAACCAGTACTTC
TRBJ2-1,-,-,TRBV9,CASSLLRGAWIDEQFF,TGTGCCAGCAGCTTGTTGCGTGGGGCGTGGATCGATGAGCAGTTCTTC
TRBJ2-7,TRBD1,-,TRBV18,CASSIKDRVPEQYF,TGTGCCAGCTCAATCAAGGACAGGGTTCCCGAGCAGTACTTC
TRBJ2-3,TRBD1,-,TRBV5-4,CASSLPEGAPQYF,TGTGCCAGCAGCTTGCCAGAGGGGGCTCCGCAGTATTTT